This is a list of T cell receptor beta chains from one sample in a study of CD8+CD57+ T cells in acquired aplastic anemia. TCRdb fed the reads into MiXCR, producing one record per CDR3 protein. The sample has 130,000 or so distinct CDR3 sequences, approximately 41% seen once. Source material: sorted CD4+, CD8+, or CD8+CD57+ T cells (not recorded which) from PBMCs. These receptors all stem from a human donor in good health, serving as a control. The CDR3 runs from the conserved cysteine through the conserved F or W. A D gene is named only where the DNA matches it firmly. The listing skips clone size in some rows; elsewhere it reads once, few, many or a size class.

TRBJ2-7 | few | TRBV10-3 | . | CAISETSYEQYF | TGTGCCATCAGCGAAACTTCCTACGAGCAGTACTTC
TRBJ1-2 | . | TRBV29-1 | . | CSVSESLHGGHGYTF | TGCAGCGTTTCAGAATCCTTACACGGGGGGCATGGCTACACCTTC
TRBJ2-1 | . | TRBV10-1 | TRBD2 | CASSDPRLAGLLYNEQFF | TGCGCCAGCAGCGATCCACGGCTAGCGGGACTATTATACAATGAGCAGTTCTTC
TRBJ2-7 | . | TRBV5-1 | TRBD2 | CASSLVSGLLLEQYF | TGCGCCAGCAGCTTGGTTAGCGGGCTCCTCCTCGAGCAGTACTTC
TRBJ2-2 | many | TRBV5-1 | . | CASSLGARNTGELFF | TGCGCCAGCAGCTTGGGGGCAAGGAACACCGGGGAGCTGTTTTTT
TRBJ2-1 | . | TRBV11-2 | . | CASSLGAGSRNEQFF | TGTGCCAGCAGCTTAGGGGCCGGCTCCCGAAATGAGCAGTTCTTC
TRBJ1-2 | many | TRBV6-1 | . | CASSDRGNYGYTF | TGTGCCAGCAGTGACAGGGGAAACTATGGCTACACCTTC
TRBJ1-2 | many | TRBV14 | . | CASSQFTYGYTF | TGTGCCAGCAGCCAATTTACCTATGGCTACACCTTC
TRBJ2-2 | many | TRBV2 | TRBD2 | CASSSGLITGELFF | TGTGCCAGCAGCTCGGGACTAATAACCGGGGAGCTGTTTTTT
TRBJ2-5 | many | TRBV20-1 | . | CSARPKLSRGRETQYF | TGCAGTGCTAGGCCCAAACTGAGTAGGGGTCGGGAGACCCAGTACTTC
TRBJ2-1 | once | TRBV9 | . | CASTPGTTYNEQFF | TGTGCCAGCACCCCCGGGACAACCTACAATGAGCAGTTCTTC
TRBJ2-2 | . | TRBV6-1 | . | CASSRQTNTGELFF | TGTGCCAGCAGTAGGCAGACGAACACCGGGGAGCTGTTTTTT
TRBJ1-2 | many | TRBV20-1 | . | CSARPLGKNYGYTF | TGCAGTGCTAGGCCGCTAGGAAAAAACTATGGCTACACCTTC
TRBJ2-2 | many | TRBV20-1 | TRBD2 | CSAPSSGPNTGELFF | TGCAGTGCCCCGAGTAGCGGGCCGAACACCGGGGAGCTGTTTTTT
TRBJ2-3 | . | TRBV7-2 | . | CASSLAGGASTDTQYF | TGTGCCAGCAGCTTAGCGGGGGGTGCTAGCACAGATACGCAGTATTTT
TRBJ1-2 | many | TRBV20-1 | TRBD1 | CSARAGTGGEGYTF | TGCAGTGCTAGAGCCGGGACAGGAGGAGAAGGCTACACCTTC
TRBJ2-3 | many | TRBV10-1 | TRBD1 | CASKTGQGVPDTQYF | TGCGCCAGCAAGACCGGACAGGGAGTCCCAGATACGCAGTATTTT
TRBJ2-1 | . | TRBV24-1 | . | CATSAASYNEQFF | TGTGCCACCAGTGCAGCTAGTTACAATGAGCAGTTCTTC
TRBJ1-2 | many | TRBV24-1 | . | CATSDARQLPPGYTF | TGTGCCACCAGTGATGCGCGACAGCTTCCCCCGGGCTACACCTTC
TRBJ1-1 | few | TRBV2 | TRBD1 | CASSLQGALRNTEAFF | TGTGCCAGCAGTCTACAGGGGGCGCTCAGGAACACTGAAGCTTTCTTT
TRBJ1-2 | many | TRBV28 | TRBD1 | CASSSPPDRGAGYTF | TGTGCCAGCAGTTCCCCACCGGACAGGGGTGCGGGCTACACCTTC
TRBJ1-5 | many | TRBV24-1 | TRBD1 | CATSDRDRGDNQPQHF | TGTGCCACCAGTGATCGGGACAGGGGGGACAATCAGCCCCAGCATTTT
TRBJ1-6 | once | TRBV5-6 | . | CASSPLGGTDNSPLHF | TGTGCCAGCAGCCCTCTCGGAGGGACCGATAATTCACCCCTCCACTTT
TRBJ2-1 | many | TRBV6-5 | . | CASRPGWSGNEQFF | TGTGCCAGCAGGCCCGGGTGGAGTGGGAATGAGCAGTTCTTC
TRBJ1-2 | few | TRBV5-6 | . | CASSLVFGQYYGYTF | TGTGCCAGCAGCTTGGTCTTCGGGCAGTACTATGGCTACACCTTC
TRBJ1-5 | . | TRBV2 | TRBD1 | CASSAGQGAYQPQHF | TGTGCCAGCAGTGCGGGACAGGGGGCATATCAGCCCCAGCATTTT
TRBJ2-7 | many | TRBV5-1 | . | CASSPDRNSYEQYF | TGCGCCAGCAGCCCTGACAGAAACTCCTACGAGCAGTACTTC
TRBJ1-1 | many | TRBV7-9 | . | CASSLRPREAFF | TGTGCCAGCAGCTTAAGGCCGCGTGAAGCTTTCTTT
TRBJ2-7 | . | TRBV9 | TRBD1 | CASSARDRVTYEQYF | TGTGCCAGCAGCGCGAGGGACAGGGTAACCTACGAGCAGTACTTC
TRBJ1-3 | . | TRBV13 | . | CASSPQGPFSGNTIYF | TGTGCCAGCAGCCCACAGGGTCCCTTCTCTGGAAACACCATATATTTT
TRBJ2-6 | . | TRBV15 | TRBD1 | CATKNQQGAGANVLTF | TGTGCCACCAAAAACCAACAGGGGGCTGGGGCCAACGTCCTGACTTTC
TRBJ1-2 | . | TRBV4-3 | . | CASSQDSQTSYGYTF | TGCGCCAGCAGCCAAGACAGCCAGACATCTTATGGCTACACCTTC
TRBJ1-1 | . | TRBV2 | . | CASMLGGNTEAFF | TGTGCCAGCATGCTGGGGGGGAACACTGAAGCTTTCTTT
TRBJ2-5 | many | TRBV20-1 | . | CSAREGSEETQYF | TGCAGTGCTAGAGAGGGTAGCGAAGAGACCCAGTACTTC
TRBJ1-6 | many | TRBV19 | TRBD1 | CASNQRGQVRNSPLHF | TGTGCCAGTAACCAGCGTGGACAGGTTAGAAATTCACCCCTCCACTTT
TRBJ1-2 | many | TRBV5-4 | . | CASSFRESFFGSLDGYTF | TGTGCCAGCAGCTTCCGGGAAAGCTTTTTCGGTTCCTTGGATGGCTACACCTTC
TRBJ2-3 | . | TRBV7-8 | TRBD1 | CASSPDRGSTDTQYF | TGTGCCAGCAGCCCAGACAGGGGAAGCACAGATACGCAGTATTTT
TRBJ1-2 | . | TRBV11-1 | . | CASSSTLRDSNYGYTF | TGTGCCAGCAGCTCCACCTTGCGGGATTCGAACTATGGCTACACCTTC
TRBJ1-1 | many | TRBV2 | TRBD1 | CASRVGQGAEAFF | TGTGCCAGCAGGGTGGGACAGGGGGCCGAAGCTTTCTTT
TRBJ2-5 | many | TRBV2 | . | CASRPPLTRRETQYF | TGTGCCAGCAGACCCCCGTTGACCCGACGAGAGACCCAGTACTTC
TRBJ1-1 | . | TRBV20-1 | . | CSARDGGWNTEAFF | TGCAGTGCTAGAGATGGGGGCTGGAACACTGAAGCTTTCTTT
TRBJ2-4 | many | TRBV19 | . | CASSTQASNIQYF | TGTGCCAGTAGTACCCAGGCTTCGAACATTCAGTACTTC
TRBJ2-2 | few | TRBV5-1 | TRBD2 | CASRTAGGPYTGELFF | TGCGCCAGCAGGACAGCGGGGGGGCCCTACACCGGGGAGCTGTTTTTT
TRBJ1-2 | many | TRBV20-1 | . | CSARFQNANYGYTF | TGCAGTGCTAGGTTCCAGAATGCTAACTATGGCTACACCTTC
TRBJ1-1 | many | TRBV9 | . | CASSVDLLNTEAFF | TGTGCCAGCAGCGTAGATTTGCTGAACACTGAAGCTTTCTTT
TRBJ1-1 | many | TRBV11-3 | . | CASSSDGPNTEAFF | TGTGCCAGCAGCTCCGATGGACCGAACACTGAAGCTTTCTTT